This is a list of T cell receptor beta chains from one sample in a study of CD8 T cell repertoires and HIV-1 epitope variants. Antigens of these TCRs are unknown. The data were produced by immunoSEQ multiplex PCR, yet TCRdb's version contains in-frame clones alone and is incomplete. The sample lists around 5,500 clones, around 60% seen once, with approximately 47% in the top ten. Sequencing was carried out using cultured CD8+ T cells derived from PBMCs. Source of these receptors: a male donor with HIV. Both conserved end residues are part of each CDR3. A D gene is named only where the DNA matches it firmly. Clone size is stated in some rows and not others, as once, few, many or a class when expanded.

clone size,V gene,J gene,D gene,CDR3 DNA,CDR3 protein
NA,TRBV7-6,TRBJ1-1,NA,TGTGCCAGCAGCGACAATAGGGTCGGGGATACTGAAGCTTTCTTT,CASSDNRVGDTEAFF
NA,TRBV5-1,TRBJ2-7,NA,TGCGCCAGCAGAAGACAGTCCGGGGACGAGCAGTACTTC,CASRRQSGDEQYF
NA,TRBV7-9,TRBJ2-7,NA,TGTGCCAGCAGCCCGGTCCGGAGGGACGAGCAGTACTTC,CASSPVRRDEQYF
NA,TRBV7-9,TRBJ1-1,NA,TGTGCCAGCGGACCGAACACGGCAGGACCGAACACTGAAGCTTTCTTT,CASGPNTAGPNTEAFF
NA,TRBV5-1,TRBJ2-7,NA,TGCGCCAGCAGCTTGGGCCGGGAGCGGGACGAGCAGTACTTC,CASSLGRERDEQYF
NA,TRBV5-4,TRBJ2-7,TRBD1,TGTGCCAGCAGCTCCGGGACAGGGGGGAGAGAGCAGTACTTC,CASSSGTGGREQYF
few,TRBV14,TRBJ1-2,NA,TGTGCCAGCAGCCAAGTTCTGGACCCCTATGGCTACACCTTC,CASSQVLDPYGYTF
few,TRBV28,TRBJ2-7,TRBD1,TGTGCCATCTCGGACAGGGGGCTTTCCTACGAGCAGTACTTC,CAISDRGLSYEQYF
once,TRBV29-1,TRBJ2-7,NA,TGCAGCGTTGTCCTTGGGGAGACAGGTTCCTCCTACGAGCAGTACTTC,CSVVLGETGSSYEQYF
NA,TRBV7-2,TRBJ2-2,TRBD2,TGTGCCAGCAGCTTAGACTGGCGGGAGAGGCGGGGCGGGGAGCTGTTTTTT,CASSLDWRERRGGELFF
few,TRBV13,TRBJ2-7,TRBD2,TGTGCCAGCAGCTTAGGGCGGGGGAACTACGAGCAGTACTTC,CASSLGRGNYEQYF
NA,TRBV19,TRBJ2-7,NA,TGTGCCAGTAGTACGGGTCTTAAGTACGAGCAGTACTTC,CASSTGLKYEQYF
NA,TRBV2,TRBJ2-5,NA,TGTGCCAGCAGCCCAAGCCGAGGGGCCGGGGAGACCCAGTACTTC,CASSPSRGAGETQYF
NA,TRBV6-5,TRBJ2-1,TRBD1,TGTGCCAGCAGTTCGGACAGGGTAAGATGGTGGAATGAGCAGTTCTTC,CASSSDRVRWWNEQFF
NA,TRBV5-6,TRBJ2-7,NA,TGTGCCAGCACCCAGGGGTCCAACGAGCAGTACTTC,CASTQGSNEQYF
NA,TRBV28,TRBJ1-3,NA,TGTGCCAGCAGTTTAACAACGACAGCCAACACCATATATTTT,CASSLTTTANTIYF
NA,TRBV21-1,TRBJ2-3,NA,TGTGCCAGCAGCAAAGCCGAACAGGGGATTCTGGGAGATACGCAGTATTTT,CASSKAEQGILGDTQYF
NA,TRBV30,TRBJ1-2,NA,TGTGCCTGGAGTCAAGGGAAGGGGGGCGGTGGCTATGGCTACACCTTC,CAWSQGKGGGGYGYTF
few,TRBV2,TRBJ2-5,NA,TGTGCCAGCAGTGAAGTCGGCACCCAAGAGACCCAGTACTTC,CASSEVGTQETQYF
once,TRBV10-3,TRBJ1-5,NA,TGTGCCATCGCGGCGGTCAACAATCAGCCCCAGCATTTT,CAIAAVNNQPQHF
NA,TRBV28,TRBJ2-1,NA,TGTGCCAGCAGTTTAAGGGTAGGGGAGCAGTTCTTC,CASSLRVGEQFF